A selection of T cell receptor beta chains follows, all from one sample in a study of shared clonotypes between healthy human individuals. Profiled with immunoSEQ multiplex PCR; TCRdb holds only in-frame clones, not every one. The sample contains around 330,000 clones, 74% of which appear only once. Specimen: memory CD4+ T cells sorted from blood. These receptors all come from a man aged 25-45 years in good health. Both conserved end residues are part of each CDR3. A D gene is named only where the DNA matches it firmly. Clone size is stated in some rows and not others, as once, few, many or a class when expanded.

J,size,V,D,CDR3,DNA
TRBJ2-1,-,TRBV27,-,CASSSREIAVYNEQFF,TGTGCCAGCAGCTCACGGGAAATAGCGGTCTACAATGAGCAGTTCTTC
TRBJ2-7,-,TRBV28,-,CARLLEQYF,TGTGCCAGGTTGCTCGAGCAGTACTTC
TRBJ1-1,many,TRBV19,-,CASSIWGLDTEAFF,TGTGCCAGTAGTATCTGGGGGTTGGACACTGAAGCTTTCTTT
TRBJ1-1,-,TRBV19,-,CASSARGDTEAFF,TGTGCCAGTAGTGCCAGGGGAGACACTGAAGCTTTCTTT
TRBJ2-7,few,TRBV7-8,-,CASSPRTAAYEQYF,TGTGCCAGCAGCCCGAGGACAGCAGCCTACGAGCAGTACTTC
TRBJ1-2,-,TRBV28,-,CASSLGDRNYGYTF,TGTGCCAGCAGTTTAGGCGACAGGAACTATGGCTACACCTTC
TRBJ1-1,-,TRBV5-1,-,CASSLGGARNTEAFF,TGCGCCAGCAGCTTGGGTGGGGCCAGGAACACTGAAGCTTTCTTT
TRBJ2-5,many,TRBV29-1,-,CSVQPRRETQYF,TGCAGCGTGCAACCACGTCGCGAGACCCAGTACTTC
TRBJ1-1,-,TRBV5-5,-,CASSRGLTTEAFF,TGTGCCAGCAGCCGGGGACTGACGACTGAAGCTTTCTTT
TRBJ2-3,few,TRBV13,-,CASGRKITDTQYF,TGTGCCAGCGGACGTAAGATCACAGATACGCAGTATTTT
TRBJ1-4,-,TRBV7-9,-,CASSRAGSEKLFF,TGTGCCAGCAGTAGGGCAGGTAGTGAAAAACTGTTTTTT
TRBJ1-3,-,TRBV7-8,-,CASSLLGNTIYF,TGTGCCAGCAGCTTACTTGGAAACACCATATATTTT
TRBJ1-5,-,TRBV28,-,CASSLQGYQPQHF,TGTGCCAGCAGTTTGCAGGGTTATCAGCCCCAGCATTTT
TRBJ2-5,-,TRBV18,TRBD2,CASSPKGLAGAPTPGTQYF,TGTGCCAGCTCACCAAAGGGACTAGCGGGAGCTCCCACCCCAGGGACCCAGTACTTC
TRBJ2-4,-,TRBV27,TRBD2,CASSPRAMWGGIAKNIQYF,TGTGCCAGCAGTCCCCGGGCAATGTGGGGGGGAATAGCCAAAAACATTCAGTACTTC
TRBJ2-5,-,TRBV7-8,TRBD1,CASSLGTGVETQYF,TGTGCCAGCAGCTTAGGGACAGGGGTGGAGACCCAGTACTTC
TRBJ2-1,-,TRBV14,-,CASSQGLHPTNEQFF,TGTGCCAGCAGCCAAGGCCTCCACCCCACAAATGAGCAGTTCTTC
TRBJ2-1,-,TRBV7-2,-,CASSLPEKQFF,TGTGCCAGCAGCTTACCGGAGAAGCAGTTCTTC
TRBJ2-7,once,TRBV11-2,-,CASSSPDGYGYEQYF,TGTGCCAGCAGCTCACCGGACGGTTACGGCTACGAGCAGTACTTC
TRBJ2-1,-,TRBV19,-,CASAQDSLFHNEQFF,TGTGCCAGTGCCCAAGACAGTTTGTTTCACAATGAGCAGTTCTTC
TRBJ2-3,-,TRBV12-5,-,CASGAGGGTDTQYF,TGTGCTAGTGGCGCGGGTGGGGGGACAGATACGCAGTATTTT
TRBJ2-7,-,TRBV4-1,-,CASSQGVADPIEQYF,TGCGCCAGCAGCCAAGGGGTAGCGGATCCTATCGAGCAGTACTTC
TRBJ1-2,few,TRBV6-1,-,CASSEARQAYGYTF,TGTGCCAGCAGTGAAGCTCGGCAGGCCTATGGCTACACCTTC
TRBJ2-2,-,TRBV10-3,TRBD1,CAISGTGDTGELFF,TGTGCCATCAGCGGGACAGGGGACACCGGGGAGCTGTTTTTT
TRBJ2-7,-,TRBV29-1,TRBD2,CSVDGLADEQYF,TGCAGCGTCGACGGACTAGCGGACGAGCAGTACTTC
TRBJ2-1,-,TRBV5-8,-,CASSLEANYNEQFF,TGTGCCAGCAGCTTGGAGGCCAATTACAATGAGCAGTTCTTC
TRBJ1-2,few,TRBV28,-,CASSFGVDGYTF,TGTGCCAGCAGTTTCGGGGTAGATGGCTACACCTTC
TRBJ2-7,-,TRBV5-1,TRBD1,CASSRGTAPEGIEYEQYF,TGCGCCAGCAGCAGGGGGACAGCCCCCGAAGGGATCGAATACGAGCAGTACTTC
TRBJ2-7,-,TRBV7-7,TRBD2,CASSLAAGTTYEQYF,TGTGCTAGCAGCTTAGCTGCCGGGACTACCTACGAGCAGTACTTC
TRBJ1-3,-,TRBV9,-,CASSVGRSLSGNTIYF,TGTGCCAGCAGCGTAGGAAGGAGTCTCTCTGGAAACACCATATATTTT
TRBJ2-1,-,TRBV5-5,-,CASSSQGEGYNEQFF,TGTGCCAGCAGCTCTCAGGGAGAAGGATACAATGAGCAGTTCTTC
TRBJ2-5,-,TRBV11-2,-,CASSLERMGRTQYF,TGTGCCAGCAGCTTAGAGCGAATGGGTCGAACCCAGTACTTC
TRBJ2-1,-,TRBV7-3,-,CASSLDREGNEQFF,TGTGCCAGCAGCTTAGACAGGGAGGGGAATGAGCAGTTCTTC
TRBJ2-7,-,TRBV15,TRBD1,CATSRARRQGGLYEQYF,TGTGCCACCAGCAGAGCCCGACGACAGGGTGGTTTGTACGAGCAGTACTTC
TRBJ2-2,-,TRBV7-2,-,CASIANSVRGELFF,TGTGCCAGCATAGCTAATAGCGTTCGAGGGGAGCTGTTTTTT
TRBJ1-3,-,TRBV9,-,CASSVNSGNTIYF,TGTGCCAGCAGCGTCAACTCTGGAAACACCATATATTTT